This TCR beta chain was sequenced during a study of T cells expressing NK-cell markers. Using the 5' RACE reads, TCRdb records one entry per CDR3 protein without DNA. Across approximately 550,000 distinct CDR3 sequences, the top ten clones capture under 4.5% of the sample. This CDR3 contains 13 residues. The germline V gene encodes CDR1 DFQATT and CDR2 SNEGSKA (reference sequence). This clonotype originated in a young man in good health. Sequencing was carried out using blood T cells: a sorted CD56 or NKG2C T cell subset, CD4+ or CD8+ T cells, or bulk PBMC T cells (not recorded which). V is TRBV20-1 and J is TRBJ1-5. The CDR3 reads CSASGTAGEPQHF.